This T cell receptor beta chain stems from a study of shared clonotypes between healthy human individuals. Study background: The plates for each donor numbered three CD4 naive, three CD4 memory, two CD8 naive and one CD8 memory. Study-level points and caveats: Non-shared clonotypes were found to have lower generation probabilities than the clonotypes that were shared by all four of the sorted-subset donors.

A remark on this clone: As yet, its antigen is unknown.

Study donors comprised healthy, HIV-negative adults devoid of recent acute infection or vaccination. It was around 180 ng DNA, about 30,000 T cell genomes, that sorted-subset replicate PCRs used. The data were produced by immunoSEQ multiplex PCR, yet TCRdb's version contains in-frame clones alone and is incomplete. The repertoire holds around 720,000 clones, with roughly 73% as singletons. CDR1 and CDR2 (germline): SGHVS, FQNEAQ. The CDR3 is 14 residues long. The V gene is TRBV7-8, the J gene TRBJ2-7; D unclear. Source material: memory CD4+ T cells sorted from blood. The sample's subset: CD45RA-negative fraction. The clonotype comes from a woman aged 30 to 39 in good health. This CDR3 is CATGTGRSSYEQYF. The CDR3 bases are TGTGCTACCGGTACCGGACGGTCTTCCTACGAGCAGTACTTC.